This T cell receptor beta chain was sequenced in a study of cytomegalovirus exposure and HLA in healthy donors (dated by TCRdb to about 2017). With respect to the entire study: An earlier analysis of roughly 610 of the donors reported under 300 Gb of sequence data and 117 million unique TCR beta sequences obtained from around 180 million T cells. On average, about 200,000 unique TCR beta nucleotide sequences were sequenced per donor among 300 to 500 genotyped donors of the cohort, with roughly 18% of those sequences being non-productive. To decide whether each TCR beta V gene segment behaved as functional or pseudogenic, an earlier analysis of over 500 of the donors relied on high-throughput TCR beta sequencing. Four or five DR-DQ haplotypes were handled as single units for association and clustering because linkage in the cohort was strong. To predict cytomegalovirus infection status, the study combined high-throughput TCR immunosequencing, statistical association of individual TCRs with disease status, and machine learning. A later analysis re-examined previously published TCR beta repertoires from 610 or so donors and added high-resolution HLA genotyping to investigate patterns of TCR occurrence. Besides the first cohort of 666 subjects, a separate validation cohort made up of 120 or so different subjects was used. Typing coverage varied by locus: roughly 620-640 donors for A, B, C, DRB1 and DQB1; 522 for DQA1; more than 600 for DPA1; about 450 for DPB1. Donor age, sex, ethnicity and CMV serostatus were compiled together with the repertoire data. The study aimed to test whether cataloging public T cell receptors could reveal signatures of past pathogen exposure. In a later genetic analysis, genome-wide SNP genotypes for about 55% of the roughly 700 donors were used, and that subset was treated as a discovery cohort. Rather than using new phenotypic data, the later analysis identified candidate immune exposures from TCR beta sequences and from how often those sequences occurred across donors. The T cell repertoires of under 700 subjects were profiled by immunosequencing and related to cytomegalovirus serostatus. An early release covering roughly 640 HLA-typed donors comprised 300 to 350 gigabases of sequencing data and roughly 86 million unique TCR sequences. HLA typing included class I and class II loci at four-digit resolution. Of the roughly 400 genotyped donors, roughly 80% were placed in the genetic ancestry cluster associated with self-reported Caucasian donors. Every discovery cohort repertoire had been produced on one sequencing platform.

The CDR3 runs 14 amino acids, cysteine and phenylalanine included. The kept DNA is CDR3 alone, 42 bases in frame from the first base. According to the germline V gene, CDR1 reads MNHEY and CDR2 reads SVGAGI. The library was generated by the immunoSEQ multiplex PCR assay. For the multiplex PCR, a mixture combining 60 forward primers for TCR Vbeta segments and 13 reverse primers for TCR Jbeta segments was used. The CDR3 region of rearranged TCR beta genes was amplified from genomic DNA with a multiplex PCR assay. The amplified TCR beta libraries were sequenced on the Illumina HiSeq System as 87-base-pair reads. The paper's processing steps were these. In a later analysis, roughly 80 million unique TCR beta chains were counted across the 650 to 700 repertoires, and roughly 11 million of these chains were shared by at least two donors. A nearest-neighbor algorithm error-corrected the raw reads and collapsed the reads into unique sequences, merging closely related sequences to remove PCR and sequencing errors. To assign V, D and J gene segments, CDR3 sequences were aligned to IMGT reference sequences. For a sequence to be retained, at least a six-nucleotide match to both a V gene segment and a J gene segment was required. Rearrangements were called productive when the CDR3 lacked stop codons and stayed in frame with V and J; all others were non-productive. CDR3 was defined by IMGT convention, running from the second conserved V-encoded cysteine to the conserved J-encoded phenylalanine. Sequences without an unambiguous match to a single V gene segment were excluded from the earlier analysis of 450 to 650 of the donors. In an earlier analysis of 450 to 750 of the donors, a V segment was called functional when productive rearrangements were above 56.7%, and segregating when the standard deviation between donors exceeded 5%. A statistical classification framework was built to diagnose cytomegalovirus status from the catalog of TCR beta chain sequences. In a later analysis, V and J genes were assigned by comparing TCR nucleotide sequences against IMGT/GENE-DB human TR gene sequences. In a later analysis, CDR3 sequences and most-parsimonious VDJ recombination scenarios were assigned using the TCRdist pipeline. A later analysis defined each TCR beta chain by its CDR3 amino acid sequence plus V-gene family, and excluded reads lacking a unique V-gene family. As a way to deal with suspected cross-contamination and a sequencing artifact, a later analysis dropped 592 nucleotide sequences that were highly shared and had low generation probability. For each public chain, a later analysis derived a clonal expansion index from normalized ranks of inferred template counts within each repertoire. Generation probabilities in a later analysis came from a VDJ recombination model fitted to out-of-frame rearrangements, and those results were checked against IGoR. In a later analysis, hypergeometric tests were used to score TCR-TCR, TCR-HLA and TCR-CMV co-occurrence, with a repertoire-size bias correction applied to TCR pairs. In a later analysis, false discovery rates were estimated by permuting HLA or CMV assignments 20 times. A later analysis grouped co-occurring TCRs with DBSCAN, adding TCRdist sequence similarity when clustering within HLA-allele-positive subsets. Repertoires with fewer than 30,000 or more than 120,000 public chains were left out of co-occurrence clustering, as were five repertoires with anomalous nucleotide sharing. Sourced from immuneACCESS, this table was stored by TCRdb with only in-frame sequences that have V and J called. A share of the clones is absent; for the studies checked, an unresolved V gene accounts for under half, and the remainder has no known explanation. The D gene and trimming were derived from the DNA, and the V and J assignments and clone size from that table. The sample table records over 90,000 clones; 65% to 80% of these occur just once. The ten most abundant clones make up 11% to 15% of the sample.

Remarks on this clone: Its cognate antigen has yet to be identified. No much larger clonotype is one base removed from it; base qualities were not supplied.

The cohort comprised around 700 healthy bone marrow donors. All cohort members were sampled while nominally healthy, although unrecorded immune exposures were likely present. The donor tested CMV seropositive, placing the donor among the approximately 290 seropositive members of the cohort. A peripheral blood sample was provided by each donor, and peripheral blood mononuclear cells were used for TCR beta sequencing. The Qiagen DNeasy Blood Extraction Kit was used to extract genomic DNA from the blood cell samples. General conclusions and limits of the study: In a later analysis, HLA-associated TCR beta chains were found to be more clonally expanded and to have lower generation probabilities than equally common non-associated chains. At a false discovery rate of 0.05, a later analysis linked around 15,000 TCR beta sequences to specific HLA alleles. A later analysis found that TCR association rates varied across HLA loci, with DRB1 alleles showing the most associated TCRs and HLA-C alleles the fewest. According to a later genetic analysis, donors in an Asian-associated ancestry cluster had fewer N-insertions in productive TCRs than the roughly 700-donor mean. It was suggested by the authors that the approach could potentially be generalized to other disease states and immunological phenotypes. Three of the identified cytomegalovirus-associated TCR beta chains were confirmed in vitro to be specific for cytomegalovirus antigens. In this cohort, only TCR beta chains were sequenced, and detectable features were limited by the absence of alpha or paired-chain data. The presence/absence analyses assumed that sequencing depth was roughly uniform across donors, and that assumption may not be true. Several of the top co-occurrence clusters appeared to be linked to parvovirus B19, influenza, CMV and Epstein-Barr virus, according to a later analysis. Because HLA typing was unavailable for some donors at each locus, only the typed subset was used in association tests. Linkage disequilibrium might explain the correlated functional status among segregating V segments, but an unknown experimental factor could not be ruled out. Some IMGT-functional V segments, including TRBV6-2 and TRBV6-3, could not be told apart with the 87-base-pair reads, so those segments were excluded. A further reported finding was that TCR beta sequences accurately predicted the HLA-A and HLA-B alleles for most subjects in the first cohort. For the cohort, immune exposure information was limited to CMV serostatus. The sequencing pipeline was judged likely to have produced a cluster of highly shared sequence variants as a technical artifact. In an earlier analysis of about 600 of the donors, most TCR beta V segments appeared in productive rearrangements about 87% or about 30% of the time, broadly matching IMGT annotations. The study gave a list of under 200 TCR beta chains associated with cytomegalovirus. When HLA alleles, especially DR and DQ, strongly co-occurred, attributing TCR associations to individual alleles was difficult. Most TCR sequences were seen in very few donors, while some public TCRs were found in many individuals. The classifier was reported to diagnose cytomegalovirus status with high specificity and sensitivity in both the original cohort and the validation cohort. Because counts were too low, 15 to 20 rarely observed V segments, including chromosome 9 orphons, were excluded from the earlier analysis of about 500 of the donors. A later genetic analysis associated a missense DCLRE1C variant with V-gene and J-gene trimming of TCR beta chains, and an independent cohort replicated the association. In a later analysis, most CMV-associated TCR beta chains were found to appear HLA-restricted, with HLA associations seemingly driven largely by CMV exposure.

This sequence originates from a woman in her 70s in good health and CMV-seropositive. The chain employs TRBV6-5 and TRBJ2-5, with 9 bases in between that match TRBD2. The better agreement between TRBJ2-7 and the DNA end casts doubt on the J call. The material sequenced was PBMCs. The bases read TGTGCCAGCAATAGCGGGGGCTCGAGATACGAGCAGTACTTC. Translated, it reads CASNSGGSRYEQYF.